The source of this TCR beta chain is a study of T cell clonality in common variable immunodeficiency. Whole-study findings and limits: In common variable immunodeficiency, TCR beta chains reportedly carried fewer deletions and N-nucleotide insertions. Links between repertoire features and CVID complications were heterogeneity-limited.

This clone was seen ten or more times. The antigen remains unidentified. Sequencing was performed with immunoSEQ multiplex PCR; in TCRdb, only in-frame clones are kept and a portion is missing. Altogether some 43,000 clones were found in the sample, and no singletons occur. The origin of this receptor is a person between 18 and 75 years old in good health. The sample taken for sequencing was peripheral blood mononuclear cells.

The chain's CDR3 is CASSLPSYNEQFF. The sequenced CDR3 bases are TGTGCCAGCAGCCTCCCCTCCTACAATGAG. The J gene is TRBJ2-1, the V gene TRBV7-9; the D is unclear. The CDR3 end falls 3 residues outside the read, so it is completed with the germline J gene. This CDR3 comprises 13 residues. Germline CDR1 and CDR2: SEHNR and FQNEAQ (reference sequence). V was cut by 5 bases and J by 0 bases, with 5 bases left in between.